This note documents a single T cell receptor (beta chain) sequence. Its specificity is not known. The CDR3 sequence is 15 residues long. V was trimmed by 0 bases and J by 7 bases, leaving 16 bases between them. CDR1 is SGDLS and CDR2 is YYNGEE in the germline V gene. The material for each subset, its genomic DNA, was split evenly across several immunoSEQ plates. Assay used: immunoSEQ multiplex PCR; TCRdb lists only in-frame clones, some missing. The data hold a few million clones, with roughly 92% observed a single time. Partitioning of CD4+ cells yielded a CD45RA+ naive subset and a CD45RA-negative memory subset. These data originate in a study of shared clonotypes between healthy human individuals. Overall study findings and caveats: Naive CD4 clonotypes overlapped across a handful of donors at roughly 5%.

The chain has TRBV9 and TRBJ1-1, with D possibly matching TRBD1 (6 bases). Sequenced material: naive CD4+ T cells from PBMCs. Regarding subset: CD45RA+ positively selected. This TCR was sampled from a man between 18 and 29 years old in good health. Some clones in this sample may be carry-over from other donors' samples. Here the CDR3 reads CASSVEAGASLEAFF. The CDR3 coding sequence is TGTGCCAGCAGCGTAGAGGCAGGGGCCAGCCTTGAAGCTTTCTTT.